The clone carrying this TCR beta chain was counted a few times. Data came from immunoSEQ multiplex PCR; TCRdb stores just in-frame clones and leaves some out. The table lists 300,000 to 400,000 clones, over 55% of them singletons, with about 6.7% in the top ten. Trimming pared 1 base from V and 11 bases from J, leaving 13 bases between. The CDR3 covers 13 residues. Germline CDR1 and CDR2: SGHAT and FQNNGV. The data were obtained in a study of cytotoxic CD8 clonotypes in ibrutinib-treated CLL. The sequence came from a human donor with chronic lymphocytic leukemia. The chain uses TRBV11-2 and TRBJ2-3, with D perhaps TRBD2 (5 bases). The source material was PBMCs, sampled after 36 months of ibrutinib treatment. The CDR3 DNA reads TGTGCCAGCAGCTTAGCGGGATTCTCTTTGCAGTATTTT. Residues: CASSLAGFSLQYF.